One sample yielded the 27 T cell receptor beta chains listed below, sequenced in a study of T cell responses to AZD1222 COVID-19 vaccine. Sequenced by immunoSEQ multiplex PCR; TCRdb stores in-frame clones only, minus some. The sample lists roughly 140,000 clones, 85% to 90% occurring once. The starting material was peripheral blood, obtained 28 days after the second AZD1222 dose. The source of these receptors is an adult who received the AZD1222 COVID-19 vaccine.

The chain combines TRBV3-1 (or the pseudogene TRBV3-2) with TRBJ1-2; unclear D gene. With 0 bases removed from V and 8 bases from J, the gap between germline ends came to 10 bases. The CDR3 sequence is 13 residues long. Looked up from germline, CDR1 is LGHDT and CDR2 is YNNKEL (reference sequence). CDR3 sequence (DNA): TGTGCCAGCAGCCAAGAGGTCCTACGGGGCTACACCTTC. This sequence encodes CASSQEVLRGYTF.

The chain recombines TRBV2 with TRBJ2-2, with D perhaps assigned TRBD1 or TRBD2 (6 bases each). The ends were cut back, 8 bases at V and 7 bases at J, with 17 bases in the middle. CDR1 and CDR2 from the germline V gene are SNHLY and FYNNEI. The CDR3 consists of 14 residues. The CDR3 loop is CASVRGPGVGELFF. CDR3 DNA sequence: TGTGCCAGCGTCAGGGGCCCGGGGGTCGGGGAGCTGTTTTTT. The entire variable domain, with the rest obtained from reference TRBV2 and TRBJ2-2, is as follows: EPEVTQTPSHQVTQMGQEVILRCVPISNHLYFYWYRQILGQKVEFLVSFYNNEISEKSEIFDDQFSVERPDGSNFTLKIRSTKLEDSAMYFCASVRGPGVGELFFGEGSRLTVL.

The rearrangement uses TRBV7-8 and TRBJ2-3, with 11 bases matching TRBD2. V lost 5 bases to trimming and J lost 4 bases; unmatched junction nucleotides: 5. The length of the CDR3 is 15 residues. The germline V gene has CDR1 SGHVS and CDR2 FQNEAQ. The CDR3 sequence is CASSLLAGGADTQYF. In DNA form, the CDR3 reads TGTGCCAGCAGCCTCCTAGCGGGAGGTGCAGATACGCAGTATTTT.

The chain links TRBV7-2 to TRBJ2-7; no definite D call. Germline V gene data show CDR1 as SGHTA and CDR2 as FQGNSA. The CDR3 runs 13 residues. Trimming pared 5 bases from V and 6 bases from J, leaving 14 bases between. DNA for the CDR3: TGTGCCAGCAGCCTTGTGGGGTCGGTCGAGCAGTACTTC. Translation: CASSLVGSVEQYF.

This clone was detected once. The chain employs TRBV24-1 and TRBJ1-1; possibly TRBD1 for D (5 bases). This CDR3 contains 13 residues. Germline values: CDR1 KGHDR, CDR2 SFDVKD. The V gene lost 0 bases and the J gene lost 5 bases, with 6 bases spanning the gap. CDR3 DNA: TGTGCCACCAGTGATTTGAAGGGGACTGAAGCTTTCTTT. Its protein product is CATSDLKGTEAFF.

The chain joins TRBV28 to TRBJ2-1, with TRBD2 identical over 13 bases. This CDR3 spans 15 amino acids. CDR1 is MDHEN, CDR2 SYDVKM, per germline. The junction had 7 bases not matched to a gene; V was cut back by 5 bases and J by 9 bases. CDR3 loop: CASSPGTSGKGEQFF. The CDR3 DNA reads TGTGCCAGCAGTCCCGGGACTAGCGGGAAGGGTGAGCAGTTCTTC.

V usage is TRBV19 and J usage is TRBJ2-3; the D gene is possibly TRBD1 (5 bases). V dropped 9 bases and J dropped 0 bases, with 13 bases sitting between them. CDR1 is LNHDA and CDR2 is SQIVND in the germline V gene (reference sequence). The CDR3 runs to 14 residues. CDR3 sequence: CASKDTSSTDTQYF. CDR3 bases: TGTGCCAGCAAGGACACTTCTAGCACAGATACGCAGTATTTT.

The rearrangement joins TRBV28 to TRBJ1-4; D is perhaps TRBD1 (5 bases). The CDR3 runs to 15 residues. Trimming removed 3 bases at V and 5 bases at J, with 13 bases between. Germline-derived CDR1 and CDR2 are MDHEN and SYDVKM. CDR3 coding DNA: TGTGCCAGCAGTTTTGTTGCAGGGAACAATGAAAAACTGTTTTTT. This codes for CASSFVAGNNEKLFF.

The CDR3 region has the DNA TGCAGTGCTAGTCTAGGTCTGAACACTGAAGCTTTCTTT. Protein product: CSASLGLNTEAFF. This rearrangement joins TRBV20-1 to TRBJ1-1; no clear D. The length of the CDR3 is 13 residues. V lost 3 bases to trimming and J lost 0 bases, with 8 bases between them. The germline CDR1 and CDR2 sequences are DFQATT and SNEGSKA (reference sequence).

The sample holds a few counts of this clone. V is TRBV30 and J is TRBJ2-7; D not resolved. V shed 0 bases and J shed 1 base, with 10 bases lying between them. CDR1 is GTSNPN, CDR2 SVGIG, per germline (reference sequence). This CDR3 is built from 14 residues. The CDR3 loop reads CAWSVTRKSYEQYF. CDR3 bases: TGTGCCTGGAGTGTAACGCGGAAATCCTACGAGCAGTACTTC. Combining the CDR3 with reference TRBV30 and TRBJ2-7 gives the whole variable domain SQTIHQWPATLVQPVGSPLSLECTVEGTSNPNLYWYRQAAGRGLQLLFYSVGIGQISSEVPQNLSASRPQDRQFILSSKKLLLSDSGFYLCAWSVTRKSYEQYFGPGTRLTVT.

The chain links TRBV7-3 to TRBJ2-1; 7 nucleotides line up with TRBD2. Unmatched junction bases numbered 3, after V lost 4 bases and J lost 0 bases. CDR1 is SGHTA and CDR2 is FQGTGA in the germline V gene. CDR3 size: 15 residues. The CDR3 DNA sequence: TGTGCCAGCAGCTGGGGGGGAAGCTCCTACAATGAGCAGTTCTTC. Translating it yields CASSWGGSSYNEQFF. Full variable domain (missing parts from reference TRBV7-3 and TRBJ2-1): GAGVSQTPSNKVTEKGKYVELRCDPISGHTALYWYRQSLGQGPEFLIYFQGTGAADDSGLPNDRFFAVRPEGSVSTLKIQRTERGDSAVYLCASSWGGSSYNEQFFGPGTRLTVL.

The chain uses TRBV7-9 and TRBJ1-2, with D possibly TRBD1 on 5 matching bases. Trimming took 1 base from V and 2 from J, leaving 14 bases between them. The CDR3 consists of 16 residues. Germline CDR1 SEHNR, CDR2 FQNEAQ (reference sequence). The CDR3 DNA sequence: TGTGCCAGCAGCTTAGACGCAGGGAGAACCAACTATGGCTACACCTTC. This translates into CASSLDAGRTNYGYTF.

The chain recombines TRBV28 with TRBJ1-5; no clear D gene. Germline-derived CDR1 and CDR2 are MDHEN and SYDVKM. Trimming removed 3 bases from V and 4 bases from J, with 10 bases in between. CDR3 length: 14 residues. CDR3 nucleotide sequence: TGTGCCAGCAGTTTGGCAGGAGAAAATCAGCCCCAGCATTTT. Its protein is CASSLAGENQPQHF.

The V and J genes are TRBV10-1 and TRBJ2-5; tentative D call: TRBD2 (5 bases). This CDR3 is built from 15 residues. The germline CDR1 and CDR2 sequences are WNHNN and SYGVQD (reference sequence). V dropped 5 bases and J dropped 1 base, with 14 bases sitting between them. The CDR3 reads CASSRGLGPQETQYF. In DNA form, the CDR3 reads TGCGCCAGCAGTCGCGGACTGGGCCCCCAAGAGACCCAGTACTTC.

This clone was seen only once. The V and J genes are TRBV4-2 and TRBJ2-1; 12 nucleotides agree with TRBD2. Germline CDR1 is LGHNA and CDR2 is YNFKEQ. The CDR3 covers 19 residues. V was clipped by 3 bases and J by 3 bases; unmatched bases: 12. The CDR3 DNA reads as TGTGCCAGCAGCCATTTCTTAGCTAGCGGGGGGGCTTTCTACAATGAGCAGTTCTTC. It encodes CASSHFLASGGAFYNEQFF.

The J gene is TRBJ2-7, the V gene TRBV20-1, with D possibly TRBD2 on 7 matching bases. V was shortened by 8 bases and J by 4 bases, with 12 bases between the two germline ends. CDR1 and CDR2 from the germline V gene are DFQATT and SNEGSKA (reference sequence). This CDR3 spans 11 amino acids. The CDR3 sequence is CSQGRGYEQYF. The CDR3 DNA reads TGCAGTCAAGGGAGGGGGTACGAGCAGTACTTC.

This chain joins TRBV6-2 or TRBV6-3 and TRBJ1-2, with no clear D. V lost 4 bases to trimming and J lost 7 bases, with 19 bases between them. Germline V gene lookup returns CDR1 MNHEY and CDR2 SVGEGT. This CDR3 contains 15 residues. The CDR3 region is CASSSEHHGFTGYTF. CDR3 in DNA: TGTGCCAGCAGTTCAGAGCATCACGGATTTACTGGCTACACCTTC.

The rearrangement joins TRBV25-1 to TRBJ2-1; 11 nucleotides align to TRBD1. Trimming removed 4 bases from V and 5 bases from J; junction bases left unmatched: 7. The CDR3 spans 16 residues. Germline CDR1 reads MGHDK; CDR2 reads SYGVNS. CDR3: CASSAPPGQGDNEQFF. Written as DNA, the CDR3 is TGTGCCAGCAGTGCCCCGCCGGGACAGGGGGACAATGAGCAGTTCTTC.

The CDR3 protein is CASSAWTGGDSPLHF. CDR3 DNA sequence: TGTGCCAGCAGCGCTTGGACAGGGGGCGATTCACCCCTCCACTTT. The chain recombines TRBV9 with TRBJ1-6; 11 bases fit TRBD1. V lost 3 bases, J lost 8 bases, and 4 bases stayed unmatched. The CDR3 has 15 amino acids. In germline, CDR1 is SGDLS, CDR2 YYNGEE.

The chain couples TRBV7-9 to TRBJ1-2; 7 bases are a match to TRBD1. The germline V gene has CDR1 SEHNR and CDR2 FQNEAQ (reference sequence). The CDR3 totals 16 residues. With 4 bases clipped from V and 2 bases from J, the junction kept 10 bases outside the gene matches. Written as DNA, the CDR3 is TGTGCCAGCAGCTCTATACAGACAGGGACCAACTATGGCTACACCTTC. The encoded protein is CASSSIQTGTNYGYTF.

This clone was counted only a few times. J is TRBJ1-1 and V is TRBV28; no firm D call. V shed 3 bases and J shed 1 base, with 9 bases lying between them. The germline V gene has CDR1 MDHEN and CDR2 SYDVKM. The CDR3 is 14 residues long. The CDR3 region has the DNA TGTGCCAGCAGTTTGGAAGGACCGAACACTGAAGCTTTCTTT. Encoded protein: CASSLEGPNTEAFF.

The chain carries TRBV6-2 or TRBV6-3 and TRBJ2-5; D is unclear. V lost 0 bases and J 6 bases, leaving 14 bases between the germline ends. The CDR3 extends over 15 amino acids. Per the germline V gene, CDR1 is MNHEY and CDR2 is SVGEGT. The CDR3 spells CASSYSTQSRKTQYF. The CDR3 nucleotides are TGTGCCAGCAGTTACTCGACGCAGAGCCGGAAGACCCAGTACTTC.

In DNA, the CDR3 is TGTGCCAGCAGTTATGGGAGACAGGGTTCCTACGAGCAGTACTTC. Translation gives CASSYGRQGSYEQYF. V usage is TRBV27 and J usage is TRBJ2-7; 7 nucleotides align to TRBD1. From germline, CDR1 is MNHEY and CDR2 SMNVEV (reference sequence). Trimming took 4 bases from V and 1 from J; bases not matched to a gene: 7. This CDR3 has 15 residues.

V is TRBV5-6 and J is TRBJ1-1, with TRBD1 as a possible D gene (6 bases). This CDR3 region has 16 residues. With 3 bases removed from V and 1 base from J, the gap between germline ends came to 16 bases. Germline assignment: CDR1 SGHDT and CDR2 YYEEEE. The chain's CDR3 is CASSWGTGTTNTEAFF. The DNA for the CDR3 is TGTGCCAGCAGCTGGGGGACCGGGACAACGAACACTGAAGCTTTCTTT. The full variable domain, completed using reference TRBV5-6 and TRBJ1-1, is DAGVTQSPTHLIKTRGQQVTLRCSPKSGHDTVSWYQQALGQGPQFIFQYYEEEERQRGNFPDRFSGHQFPNYSSELNVNALLLGDSALYLCASSWGTGTTNTEAFFGQGTRLTVV.

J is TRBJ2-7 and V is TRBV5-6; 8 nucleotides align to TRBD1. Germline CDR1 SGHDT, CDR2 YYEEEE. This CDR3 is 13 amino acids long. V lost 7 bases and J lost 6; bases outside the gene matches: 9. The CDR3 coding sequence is TGTGCCAGCGGAAATACAGGGGGTCTCGAGCAGTACGTC. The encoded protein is CASGNTGGLEQYV.

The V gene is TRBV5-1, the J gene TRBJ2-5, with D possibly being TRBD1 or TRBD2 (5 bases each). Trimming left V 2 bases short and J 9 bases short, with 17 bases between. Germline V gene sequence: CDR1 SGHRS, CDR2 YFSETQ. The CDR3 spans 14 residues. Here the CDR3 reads CASSLGTGLLAQYF. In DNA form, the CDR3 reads TGCGCCAGCAGCTTAGGGACGGGCCTCCTGGCCCAGTACTTC.

The CDR3: CASGKGSSGNTIYF. CDR3 in DNA: TGTGCCAGTGGTAAGGGATCCTCTGGAAACACCATATATTTT. The rearrangement joins TRBV19 to TRBJ1-3; no firm D call. The CDR3 runs to 14 residues. V gave up 8 bases and J gave up 0 bases, with 11 bases separating them. Germline lookup yields CDR1 LNHDA and CDR2 SQIVND (reference sequence). The whole variable domain, filled in from reference TRBV19 and TRBJ1-3, reads DGGITQSPKYLFRKEGQNVTLSCEQNLNHDAMYWYRQDPGQGLRLIYYSQIVNDFQKGDIAEGYSVSREKKESFPLTVTSAQKNPTAFYLCASGKGSSGNTIYFGEGSWLTVV.